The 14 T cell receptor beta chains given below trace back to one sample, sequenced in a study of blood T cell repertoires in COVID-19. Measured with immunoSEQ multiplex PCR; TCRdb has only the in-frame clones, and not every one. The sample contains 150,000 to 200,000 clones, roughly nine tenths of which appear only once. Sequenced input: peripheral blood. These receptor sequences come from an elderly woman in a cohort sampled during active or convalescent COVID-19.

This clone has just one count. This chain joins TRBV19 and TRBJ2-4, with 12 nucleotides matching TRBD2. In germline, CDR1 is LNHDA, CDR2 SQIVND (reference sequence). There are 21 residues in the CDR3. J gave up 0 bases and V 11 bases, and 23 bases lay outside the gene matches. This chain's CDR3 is CASTLRGGLAGGRVAKNIQYF. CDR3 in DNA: TGTGCCTCGACCCTTAGGGGAGGGCTAGCGGGAGGGAGGGTAGCCAAAAACATTCAGTACTTC. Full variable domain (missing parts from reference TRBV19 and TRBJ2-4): DGGITQSPKYLFRKEGQNVTLSCEQNLNHDAMYWYRQDPGQGLRLIYYSQIVNDFQKGDIAEGYSVSREKKESFPLTVTSAQKNPTAFYLCASTLRGGLAGGRVAKNIQYFGAGTRLSVL.

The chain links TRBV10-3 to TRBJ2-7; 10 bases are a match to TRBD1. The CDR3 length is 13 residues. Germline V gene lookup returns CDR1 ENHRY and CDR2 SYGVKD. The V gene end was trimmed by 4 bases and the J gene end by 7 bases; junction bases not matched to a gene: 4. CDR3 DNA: TGTGCCATCAGTGGGGGGACAGGGGAAGAGCAGTACGTC. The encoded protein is CAISGGTGEEQYV.

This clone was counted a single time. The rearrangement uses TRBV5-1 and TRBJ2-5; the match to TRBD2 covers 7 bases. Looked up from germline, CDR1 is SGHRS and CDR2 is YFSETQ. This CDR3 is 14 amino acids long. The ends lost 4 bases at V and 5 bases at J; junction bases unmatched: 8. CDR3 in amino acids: CASSASGIGETQYF. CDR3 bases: TGCGCCAGCAGCGCAAGCGGGATAGGGGAGACCCAGTACTTC.

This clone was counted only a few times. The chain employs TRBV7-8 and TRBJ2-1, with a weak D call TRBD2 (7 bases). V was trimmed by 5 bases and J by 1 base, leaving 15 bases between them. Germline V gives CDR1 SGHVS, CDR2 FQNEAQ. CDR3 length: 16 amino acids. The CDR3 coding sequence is TGTGCCAGCAGCCCATATAGGGGGGGATCCTACAATGAGCAGTTCTTC. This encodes CASSPYRGGSYNEQFF.

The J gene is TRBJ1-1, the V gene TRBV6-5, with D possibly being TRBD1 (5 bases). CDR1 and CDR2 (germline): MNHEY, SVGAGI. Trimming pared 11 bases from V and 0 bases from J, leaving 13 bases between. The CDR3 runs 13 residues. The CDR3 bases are TGTGCCGTCTTGGAGGGGATGAACACTGAAGCTTTCTTT. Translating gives CAVLEGMNTEAFF.

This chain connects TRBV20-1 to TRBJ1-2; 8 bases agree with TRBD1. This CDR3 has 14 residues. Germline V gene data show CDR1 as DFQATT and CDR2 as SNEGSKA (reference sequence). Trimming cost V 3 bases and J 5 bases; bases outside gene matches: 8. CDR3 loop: CSASSGTGQYGYTF. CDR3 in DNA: TGCAGTGCTAGTTCCGGGACAGGACAATATGGCTACACCTTC.

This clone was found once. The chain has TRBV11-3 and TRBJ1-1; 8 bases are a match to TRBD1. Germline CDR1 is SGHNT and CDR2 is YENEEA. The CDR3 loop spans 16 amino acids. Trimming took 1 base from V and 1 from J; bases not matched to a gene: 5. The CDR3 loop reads CASSLGTGWRNTEAFF. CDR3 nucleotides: TGTGCCAGCAGCTTAGGGACAGGGTGGAGGAACACTGAAGCTTTCTTT.

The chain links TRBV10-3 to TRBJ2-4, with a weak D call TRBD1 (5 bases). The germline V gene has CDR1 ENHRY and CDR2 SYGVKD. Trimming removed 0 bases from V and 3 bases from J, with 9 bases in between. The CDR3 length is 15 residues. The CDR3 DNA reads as TGTGCCATCAGTGAGTCAGAGCAGGGCAAAAACATTCAGTACTTC. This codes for CAISESEQGKNIQYF.

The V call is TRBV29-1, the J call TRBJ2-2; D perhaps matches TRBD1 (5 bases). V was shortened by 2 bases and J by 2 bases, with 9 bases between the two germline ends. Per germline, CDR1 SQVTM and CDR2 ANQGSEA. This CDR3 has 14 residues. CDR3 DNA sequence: TGCAGCGTTGAAAGTCAGGGTAACACCGGGGAGCTGTTTTTT. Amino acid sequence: CSVESQGNTGELFF.

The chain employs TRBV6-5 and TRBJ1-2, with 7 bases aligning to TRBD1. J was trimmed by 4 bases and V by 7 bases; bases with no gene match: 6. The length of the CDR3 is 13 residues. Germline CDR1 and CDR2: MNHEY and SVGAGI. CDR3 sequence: CASNPTGSYGYTF. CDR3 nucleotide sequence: TGTGCCAGCAACCCGACAGGGAGCTATGGCTACACCTTC.

As DNA, the CDR3 is TGTGCCAGCAGCCCGGGACAGCCGGGACCCCAGCATTTT. This sequence encodes CASSPGQPGPQHF. The chain uses TRBV7-2 and TRBJ1-5, with TRBD1 matching 7 bases. The CDR3 runs 13 residues. V lost 5 bases to trimming and J lost 10 bases; unmatched junction nucleotides: 8. The V gene's germline CDR1 is SGHTA and CDR2 FQGNSA.

The CDR3 is CASSLGDSLGQPQHF. CDR3 sequence (DNA): TGTGCCAGCAGCTTAGGTGACAGTTTAGGTCAGCCCCAGCATTTT. The chain recombines TRBV11-2 with TRBJ1-5; possible D gene TRBD1, 5 bases. The CDR3 runs 15 residues. Germline CDR1 and CDR2: SGHAT and FQNNGV. V shed 1 base and J shed 6 bases, with 13 bases lying between them.

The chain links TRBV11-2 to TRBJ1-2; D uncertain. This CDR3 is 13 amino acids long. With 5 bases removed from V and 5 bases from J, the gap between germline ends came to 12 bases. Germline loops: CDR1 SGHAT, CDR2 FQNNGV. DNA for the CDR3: TGTGCCAGCAGCCTAGGGCGGGCGTATGGCTACACCTTC. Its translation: CASSLGRAYGYTF.

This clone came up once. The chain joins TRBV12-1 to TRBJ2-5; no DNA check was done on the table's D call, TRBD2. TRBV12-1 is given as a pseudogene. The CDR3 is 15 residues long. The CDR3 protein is CASSFGASGKETQYF. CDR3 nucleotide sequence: TGTGCCAGCAGCTTTGGAGCTAGCGGAAAAGAGACCCAGTACTTC.